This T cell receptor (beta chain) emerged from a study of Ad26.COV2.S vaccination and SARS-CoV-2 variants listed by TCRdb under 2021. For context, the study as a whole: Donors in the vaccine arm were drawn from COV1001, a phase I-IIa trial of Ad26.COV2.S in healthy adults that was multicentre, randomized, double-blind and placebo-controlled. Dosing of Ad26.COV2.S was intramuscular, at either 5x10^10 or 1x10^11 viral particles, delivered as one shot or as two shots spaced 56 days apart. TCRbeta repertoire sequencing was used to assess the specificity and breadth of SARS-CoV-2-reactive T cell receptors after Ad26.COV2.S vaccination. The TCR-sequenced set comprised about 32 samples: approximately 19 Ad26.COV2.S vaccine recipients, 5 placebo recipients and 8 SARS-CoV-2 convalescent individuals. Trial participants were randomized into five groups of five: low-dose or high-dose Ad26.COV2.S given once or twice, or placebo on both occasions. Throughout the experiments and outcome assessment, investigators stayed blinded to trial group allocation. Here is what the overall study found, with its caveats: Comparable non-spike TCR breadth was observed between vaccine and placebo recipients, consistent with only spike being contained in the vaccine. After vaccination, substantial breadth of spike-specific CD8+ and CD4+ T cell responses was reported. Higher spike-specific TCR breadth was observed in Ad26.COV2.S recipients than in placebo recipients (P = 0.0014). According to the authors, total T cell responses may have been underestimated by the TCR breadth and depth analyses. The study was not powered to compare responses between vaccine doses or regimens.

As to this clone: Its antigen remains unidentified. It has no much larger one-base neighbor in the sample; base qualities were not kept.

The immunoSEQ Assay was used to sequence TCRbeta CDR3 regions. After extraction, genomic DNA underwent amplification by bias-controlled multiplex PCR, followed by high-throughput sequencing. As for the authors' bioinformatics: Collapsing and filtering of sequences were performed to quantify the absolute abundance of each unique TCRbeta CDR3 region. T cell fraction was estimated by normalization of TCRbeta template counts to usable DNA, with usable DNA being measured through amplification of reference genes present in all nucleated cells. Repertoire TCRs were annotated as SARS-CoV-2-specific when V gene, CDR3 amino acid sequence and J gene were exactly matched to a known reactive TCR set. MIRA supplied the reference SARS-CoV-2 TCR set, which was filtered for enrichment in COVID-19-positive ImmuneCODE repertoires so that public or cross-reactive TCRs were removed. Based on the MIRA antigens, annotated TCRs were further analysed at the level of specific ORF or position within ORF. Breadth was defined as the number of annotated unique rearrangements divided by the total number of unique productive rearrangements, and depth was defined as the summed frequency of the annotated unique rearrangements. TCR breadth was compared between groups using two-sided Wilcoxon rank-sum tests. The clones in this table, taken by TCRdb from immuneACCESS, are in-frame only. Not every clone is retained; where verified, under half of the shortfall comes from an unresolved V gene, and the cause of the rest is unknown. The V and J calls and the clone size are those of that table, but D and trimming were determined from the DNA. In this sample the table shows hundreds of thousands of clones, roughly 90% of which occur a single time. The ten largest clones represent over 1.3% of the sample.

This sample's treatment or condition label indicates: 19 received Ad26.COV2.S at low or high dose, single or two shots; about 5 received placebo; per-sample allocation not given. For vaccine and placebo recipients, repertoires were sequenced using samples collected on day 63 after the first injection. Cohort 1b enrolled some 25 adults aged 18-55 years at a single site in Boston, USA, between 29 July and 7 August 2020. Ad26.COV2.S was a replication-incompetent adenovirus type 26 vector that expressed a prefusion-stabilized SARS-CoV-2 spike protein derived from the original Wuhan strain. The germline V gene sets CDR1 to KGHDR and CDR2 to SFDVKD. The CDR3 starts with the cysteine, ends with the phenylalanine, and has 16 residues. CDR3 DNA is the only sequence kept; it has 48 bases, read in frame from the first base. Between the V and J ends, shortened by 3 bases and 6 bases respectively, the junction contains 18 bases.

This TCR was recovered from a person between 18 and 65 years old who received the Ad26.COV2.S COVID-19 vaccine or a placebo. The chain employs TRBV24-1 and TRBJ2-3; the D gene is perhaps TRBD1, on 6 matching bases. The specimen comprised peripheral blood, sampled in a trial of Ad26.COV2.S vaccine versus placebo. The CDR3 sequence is CATSDTGSSNFDTQYF. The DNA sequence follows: TGTGCCACCAGTGATACAGGGTCCTCGAATTTCGATACGCAGTATTTT.